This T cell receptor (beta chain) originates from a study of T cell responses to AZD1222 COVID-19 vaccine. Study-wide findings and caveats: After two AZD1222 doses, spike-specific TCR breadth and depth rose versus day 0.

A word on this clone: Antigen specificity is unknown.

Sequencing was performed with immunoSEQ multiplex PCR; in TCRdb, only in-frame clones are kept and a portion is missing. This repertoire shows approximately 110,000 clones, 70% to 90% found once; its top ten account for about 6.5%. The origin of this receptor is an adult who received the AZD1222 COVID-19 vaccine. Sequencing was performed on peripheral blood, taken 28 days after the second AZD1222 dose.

CDR3 nucleotide sequence: TGTGCCAGCAGTACACAGGGACAGGGGTGGGACCGGCAGTTCTTC. This gives the protein CASSTQGQGWDRQFF. The rearrangement links TRBV28 to TRBJ2-1, with 10 bases that match TRBD1. The length of the CDR3 is 15 residues. Trimming took 5 bases from V and 12 from J; bases not matched to a gene: 13. Per germline, CDR1 MDHEN and CDR2 SYDVKM.